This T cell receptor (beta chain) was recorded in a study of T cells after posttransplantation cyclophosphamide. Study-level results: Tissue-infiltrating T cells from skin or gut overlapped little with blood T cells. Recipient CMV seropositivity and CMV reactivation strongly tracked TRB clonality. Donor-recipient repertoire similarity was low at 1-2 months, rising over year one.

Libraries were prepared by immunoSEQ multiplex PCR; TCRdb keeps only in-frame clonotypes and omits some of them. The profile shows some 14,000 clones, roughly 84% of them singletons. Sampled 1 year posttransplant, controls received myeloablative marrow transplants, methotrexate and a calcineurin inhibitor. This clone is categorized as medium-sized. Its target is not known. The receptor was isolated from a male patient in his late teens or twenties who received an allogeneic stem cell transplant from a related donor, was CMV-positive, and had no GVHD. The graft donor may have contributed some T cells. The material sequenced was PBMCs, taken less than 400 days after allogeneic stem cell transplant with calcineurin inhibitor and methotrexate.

DNA for the CDR3: TGTGCCAGCAGCTTAGCAGCAAACTATGGCTACACCTTC. Translating gives CASSLAANYGYTF. The chain combines TRBV7-9 with TRBJ1-2; D uncertain. The CDR3 is made up of 13 amino acids. V gave up 0 bases and J gave up 2 bases, with 4 bases separating them. Germline V gene lookup returns CDR1 SEHNR and CDR2 FQNEAQ (reference sequence).